One T cell receptor (beta chain) is described in this entry. This clone has just a few counts. There is no known antigen for this receptor. No much larger clone is present one base from it, and per-base qualities are unavailable. In total, roughly 710 healthy bone marrow donors made up the cohort. At the time of sampling, every cohort member was nominally healthy, though immune exposures that went unrecorded were likely present. The donor tested CMV seropositive, placing the donor among the 290 or so seropositive members of the cohort. A peripheral blood sample was collected from each donor, and TCR beta sequencing was performed on peripheral blood mononuclear cells. The Qiagen DNeasy Blood Extraction Kit was used to extract genomic DNA from the blood cell samples. The entry originates in a study of cytomegalovirus exposure and HLA in healthy donors (dated by TCRdb to about 2017). Notes on the research overall: According to an earlier analysis of a few hundred of the donors, some 170 million T cells yielded 95 million to 140 million unique TCR beta sequences and about 300 Gb of sequence data. An early release covering roughly 600 HLA-typed donors comprised about 310 gigabases of sequencing data and roughly 86 million unique TCR sequences. Of the roughly 390 genotyped donors, around 81% fell in the genetic ancestry cluster associated with self-reported Caucasian donors. The study was designed to test whether signatures of past pathogen exposure could be identified by cataloging public T cell receptors. Using immunosequencing, the study profiled T cell repertoires from approximately 700 subjects and related those repertoires to cytomegalovirus serostatus. Along with the roughly 670-subject first cohort, a separate validation cohort of 120 different subjects was used. To predict cytomegalovirus infection status, the study combined high-throughput TCR immunosequencing, statistical association of individual TCRs with disease status, and machine learning. In a later analysis, previously published TCR beta repertoires from 500 to 750 donors were re-analyzed and high-resolution HLA genotyping was added so that TCR occurrence patterns could be studied. In the later analysis, no new phenotypic data were used to find candidate immune exposures; instead, reliance was placed on TCR beta sequences and their occurrence across donors. An earlier analysis of around 580 of the donors used high-throughput TCR beta sequencing to judge whether each TCR beta V gene segment behaved as functional or pseudogenic. Donor age, sex, ethnicity and CMV serostatus were collected together with the repertoire data. Genome-wide SNP genotypes for about 65% of the 666 donors were used in a later genetic analysis, which treated that subset as a discovery cohort. Every discovery cohort repertoire had been produced on one sequencing platform. Both class I and class II loci were covered by HLA typing, at four-digit resolution. Typing coverage differed by locus: A, B, C, DRB1 and DQB1 were typed in roughly 620-630 donors, DQA1 in about 550, DPA1 in approximately 600, and DPB1 in 400 to 490. Several DR-DQ haplotypes were handled as single units for association and clustering because linkage in the cohort was strong. Among under 450 genotyped donors of the cohort, an average of 235,054 unique TCR beta nucleotide sequences were sequenced per donor, roughly 18% of them non-productive. Results the study describes overall, beyond this receptor: CMV serostatus was the only immune exposure information available for the cohort. In both the original and validation cohorts, the classifier was reported to diagnose cytomegalovirus status with high specificity and sensitivity. Correlated functional status among segregating V segments might reflect linkage disequilibrium, but an unknown experimental factor could not be ruled out. A group of highly shared sequence variants was considered likely to be a technical artifact of the sequencing pipeline. The presence/absence analyses assumed that sequencing depth was roughly uniform across donors, and that assumption may not be true. Compared with the roughly 700-donor mean, donors in an Asian-associated ancestry cluster had fewer N-insertions in productive TCRs, according to a later genetic analysis. Approximately 18 rarely observed V segments, including chromosome 9 orphons, were excluded from the earlier analysis of approximately 500 of the donors because counts were too low. Most CMV-associated TCR beta chains appeared to be HLA-restricted in a later analysis, and the HLA associations seemed to be driven largely by CMV exposure. A further reported finding was that TCR beta sequences accurately predicted the HLA-A and HLA-B alleles for most subjects in the first cohort. Compared with equally common non-associated chains, HLA-associated TCR beta chains in a later analysis were more clonally expanded and had lower generation probabilities. When HLA alleles, especially DR and DQ, strongly co-occurred, attributing TCR associations to individual alleles was difficult. Because the 87-base-pair reads could not distinguish some IMGT-functional V segments, including TRBV6-2 and TRBV6-3, those segments were excluded. An association between a missense DCLRE1C variant and V-gene and J-gene trimming of TCR beta chains was found in a later genetic analysis and replicated in an independent cohort. The study gave a list of some 150 TCR beta chains associated with cytomegalovirus. Most TCR sequences were observed very rarely across donors, whereas some public TCRs were present in many individuals. In this cohort, only TCR beta chains were sequenced, and detectable features were limited by the absence of alpha or paired-chain data. It was suggested by the authors that the approach could potentially be generalized to other disease states and immunological phenotypes. Three of the identified cytomegalovirus-associated TCR beta chains were confirmed in vitro to be specific for cytomegalovirus antigens. Because HLA typing was unavailable for some donors at each locus, only the typed subset was used in association tests. At a false discovery rate of 0.05, a later analysis linked under 20,000 TCR beta sequences to specific HLA alleles. According to a later analysis, TCR association rates differed among HLA loci, with DRB1 alleles showing the most associated TCRs and HLA-C alleles showing the fewest. A later analysis reported that several top co-occurrence clusters appeared linked to parvovirus B19, influenza, CMV and Epstein-Barr virus. Broadly in line with IMGT annotations, most TCR beta V segments showed up in productive rearrangements about 87% or about 30% of the time in an earlier analysis of 587 of the donors.

The cysteine opens and the phenylalanine closes a CDR3 of 16 amino acids. Here the CDR3 DNA is all that survives: 48 bases in frame from base 1. Trimming leaves V shorter by 4 bases and J shorter by 8 bases, with the junction holding 14 bases beyond the gene matches. CDR1 and CDR2 (LGHNA, YNFKEQ) derive from the germline V gene. Library preparation used the immunoSEQ multiplex PCR assay. For the multiplex PCR, a mixture combining 60 forward primers for TCR Vbeta segments and 13 reverse primers for TCR Jbeta segments was used. The CDR3 region of rearranged TCR beta genes was amplified from genomic DNA with a multiplex PCR assay. The Illumina HiSeq System was used to sequence the amplified TCR beta libraries as 87-base-pair reads. For the original study's pipeline: In a later analysis, tens of millions of unique TCR beta chains were counted across the roughly 670 repertoires, and around 11 million of these chains were shared by at least two donors. Raw reads were error-corrected and collapsed into unique sequences with a nearest-neighbor algorithm that merged closely related sequences to remove PCR and sequencing errors. V, D and J gene segments were assigned by aligning CDR3 sequences to IMGT reference sequences. For a sequence to be retained, a match of at least six nucleotides to both a V gene segment and a J gene segment was required. Rearrangements were classified as productive when the CDR3 lacked stop codons and remained in frame with V and J, and all other rearrangements were classified as non-productive. CDR3 was defined by IMGT convention, running from the second conserved V-encoded cysteine to the conserved J-encoded phenylalanine. The earlier analysis of around 640 of the donors excluded sequences that lacked an unambiguous match to a single V gene segment. An earlier analysis of 450 to 650 of the donors called V segments functional above 56.7% productive rearrangements and segregating when the between-donor standard deviation exceeded 5%. A statistical classification framework was built to diagnose cytomegalovirus status from the catalog of TCR beta chain sequences. A later analysis assigned V and J genes by comparing TCR nucleotide sequences with IMGT/GENE-DB human TR gene sequences. The TCRdist pipeline was used in a later analysis to assign CDR3 sequences and most-parsimonious VDJ recombination scenarios. In a later analysis, each TCR beta chain was defined by its CDR3 amino acid sequence together with its V-gene family, and reads lacking a unique V-gene family were excluded. In a later analysis, fewer than 600 highly shared, low-generation-probability nucleotide sequences were removed to address suspected cross-contamination and a sequencing artifact. In a later analysis, a clonal expansion index was calculated for each public chain from normalized within-repertoire ranks of inferred template counts. In a later analysis, generation probabilities were computed with a VDJ recombination model fitted to out-of-frame rearrangements, and the resulting probabilities were checked against IGoR. Hypergeometric tests were used in a later analysis to score TCR-TCR, TCR-HLA and TCR-CMV co-occurrence, with a repertoire-size bias correction applied to the TCR pairs. In a later analysis, false discovery rates were estimated by permuting HLA or CMV assignments 20 times. In a later analysis, co-occurring TCRs were grouped using DBSCAN, and TCRdist sequence similarity was added for clustering within HLA-allele-positive subsets. For co-occurrence clustering, repertoires with fewer than 30,000 or more than 120,000 public chains were excluded, along with five or six repertoires with anomalous nucleotide sharing. As stored in TCRdb, this immuneACCESS dataset retains in-frame rearrangements with V and J assigned. A fraction of the clones does not appear; measured against another copy, unresolved V genes explain less than half of the discrepancy, and the remainder lacks a known reason. The DNA gave D and trimming, while V, J and clone size come from that table. For this sample there are 90,000 to 150,000 clones; roughly 78% appear just once. 3.3% of the sample rests with the top ten.

Sequencing was performed on PBMCs. This chain is built from TRBV4-2 and TRBJ2-1, and 7 junction bases match TRBD1. The receptor was derived from a woman aged 30 to 39 in good health and CMV-seropositive. The CDR3 reads CASSRNTRRQGDEQFF. Here is the DNA: TGTGCCAGCAGCCGCAACACACGCCGACAGGGAGATGAGCAGTTCTTC.